These 26 T cell receptor beta chains share one sample of origin, sequenced in a study of CD8+ T cells in alopecia areata. Specified treatment: oral pan-JAK inhibitor, 5-10 mg twice daily. Extracted RNA was reverse transcribed into cDNA, the sequencing template. The assay was immunoSEQ multiplex PCR, and TCRdb's table has in-frame clones only and misses some. Of about 190,000 clones in the sample, roughly three fifths were seen once. The material was CD4+ T cells sorted from blood, obtained at week 4, from a patient treated with tofacitinib. The receptor source for this set is a human donor with alopecia areata.

The gene calls are TRBV27 and TRBJ1-1; unclear D gene. Trimming shortened V by 9 bases and J by 4 bases, and 9 bases separated the two germline ends. Germline values: CDR1 MNHEY, CDR2 SMNVEV (reference sequence). There are 11 residues in the CDR3. The CDR3 is CASRSGTEAFF. The DNA for the CDR3 is TGTGCCAGTCGATCGGGCACTGAAGCTTTCTTT.

This clone turned up a few times. V gene TRBV29-1 combines with J gene TRBJ2-7, with TRBD2 matching over 13 bases. Trimming took 4 bases from V and 6 from J; bases not matched to a gene: 12. The CDR3 runs 16 residues. The germline V gene has CDR1 SQVTM and CDR2 ANQGSEA. The CDR3 sequence is CSVVGRGLAGTGEQYF. The CDR3 DNA follows: TGCAGCGTTGTCGGAAGGGGACTAGCGGGAACCGGCGAGCAGTACTTC.

V gene TRBV5-1 combines with J gene TRBJ2-7, with D unresolved. The CDR3 is 11 amino acids. V lost 2 bases and J 3 bases, leaving 3 bases between the germline ends. Germline V gene lookup returns CDR1 SGHRS and CDR2 YFSETQ. In DNA, the CDR3 is TGCGCCAGCAGCTTTCGCTACGAGCAGTACTTC. Protein product: CASSFRYEQYF.

CDR3 sequence: CSASRPAGDEQFF. CDR3 nucleotide sequence: TGCAGCGCCTCGAGGCCAGCGGGAGATGAGCAGTTCTTC. The chain is built from TRBV29-1 and TRBJ2-1; 8 bases agree with TRBD2. The J segment lost 8 bases and the V segment lost 7 bases, leaving 10 bases of the junction unmatched. CDR1 is SQVTM, CDR2 ANQGSEA, per germline. CDR3 size: 13 residues.

This rearrangement joins TRBV29-1 to TRBJ2-1, with 7 positions matching TRBD2. Germline CDR1 SQVTM, CDR2 ANQGSEA. After removal of 4 bases from V and 1 base from J, the junction contained 7 bases not matched to a gene. The CDR3 is 15 residues long. CDR3 nucleotides: TGCAGCGTTGGCGGCGGGAGAGGATCCTACAATGAGCAGTTCTTC. Its translation is CSVGGGRGSYNEQFF.

The CDR3 nucleotides are TGTGCCAGCAGCCATGACAGAAACACTGAAGCTTTCTTT. It yields the protein CASSHDRNTEAFF. This chain joins TRBV4-2 and TRBJ1-1; a weak D match, TRBD1 (5 bases). Germline V CDR1 and CDR2: LGHNA, YNFKEQ. V was trimmed by 3 bases and J by 2 bases, leaving 7 bases between them. CDR3 size: 13 residues.

In this sample, this clone turned up a few times. This rearrangement joins TRBV5-1 to TRBJ2-7, with TRBD2 matching over 7 bases. After removal of 5 bases from V and 6 bases from J, the junction contained 11 bases not matched to a gene. Germline CDR1 is SGHRS and CDR2 is YFSETQ. The CDR3 runs 14 residues. The chain's CDR3 is CASRLVRPGGEQYF. CDR3 DNA sequence: TGCGCCAGCAGATTAGTACGCCCGGGGGGCGAGCAGTACTTC.

Comment on this clone: An end of the junction differs from the germline gene, which may be a read error. The rearrangement links TRBV2 to TRBJ2-7, with TRBD2 identical over 7 bases. Per the germline V gene, CDR1 is SNHLY and CDR2 is FYNNEI. This CDR3 has 13 amino acids. The CDR3 coding sequence is TGTGCCAGCAGTGCTAGCGGCCCCGGGGAGCTGATATTC. It yields the protein CASSASGPGELIF. Using reference TRBV2 and TRBJ2-7 for the parts outside the CDR3, the full variable domain is EPEVTQTPSHQVTQMGQEVILRCVPISNHLYFYWYRQILGQKVEFLVSFYNNEISEKSEIFDDQFSVERPDGSNFTLKIRSTKLEDSAMYFCASSASGPGELIFGPGTRLTVT.

This clone came up a few times. The chain links TRBV7-9 to TRBJ1-1, with 7 bases lining up with TRBD1. V dropped 4 bases and J dropped 2; count of bases not matched to a gene: 7. The CDR3 runs to 15 residues. Germline CDR1 and CDR2: SEHNR and FQNEAQ (reference sequence). CDR3 protein: CASSSDRVRNTEAFF. DNA of the CDR3: TGTGCCAGCAGCTCCGACAGGGTGAGAAACACTGAAGCTTTCTTT.

This clone was counted only a few times. The gene calls are TRBV30 and TRBJ2-7, with D possibly matching TRBD2 (5 bases). V was cut by 0 bases and J by 1 base, with 10 bases left in between. CDR1 GTSNPN and CDR2 SVGIG come from the germline V gene (reference sequence). The CDR3 contains 14 residues. Written as DNA, the CDR3 is TGTGCCTGGAGTGTTCGGGGAACGTCCTACGAGCAGTACTTC. It encodes CAWSVRGTSYEQYF.

In its sample, this clone was seen a few times. CDR3 sequence (DNA): TGCGCCAGCAGCTTTTCCGGAGGCCGAGGGAACTATGGCTACACCTTC. It translates to CASSFSGGRGNYGYTF. The chain couples TRBV5-1 to TRBJ1-2; the D is unclear. Trimming left V 2 bases short and J 2 bases short, with 16 bases between. This CDR3 contains 16 residues. The germline V gene has CDR1 SGHRS and CDR2 YFSETQ.

The genes are TRBV29-1 and TRBJ1-5, with TRBD1 matching over 9 bases. Germline V lookup: CDR1 SQVTM, CDR2 ANQGSEA. After removal of 4 bases from V and 7 bases from J, the junction contained 2 bases not matched to a gene. The CDR3 sequence is 12 residues long. CDR3 protein: CSVGTGEQPQHF. The CDR3, as DNA: TGCAGCGTTGGGACAGGGGAGCAGCCCCAGCATTTT.

V and J are TRBV29-1 and TRBJ1-2; the D is unclear. The CDR3 runs 15 residues. The germline CDR1 and CDR2 sequences are SQVTM and ANQGSEA. Trimming took 1 base from V and 9 from J, leaving 21 bases between them. CDR3 sequence reads: CSVEGRSGLPMSYTF. In DNA, the CDR3 is TGCAGCGTTGAAGGTCGATCCGGGCTCCCTATGAGCTACACCTTC.

In this sample, this clone turned up a few times. The chain uses TRBV4-1 and TRBJ1-2; D may be TRBD1 (5 bases). CDR1 and CDR2 from the germline V gene are MGHRA and YSYEKL. This CDR3 is built from 15 residues. Deletions cut 0 bases from V and 4 bases from J, with 12 bases between. The DNA for the CDR3 is TGCGCCAGCAGCCAAGAGACGACAGCAGGCTATGGCTACACCTTC. This gives the protein CASSQETTAGYGYTF.

This chain uses TRBV5-1 with TRBJ2-7; 9 bases line up with TRBD1. The CDR3 totals 15 residues. Germline V lookup: CDR1 SGHRS, CDR2 YFSETQ. The trim removed 2 bases at V and 4 bases at J, leaving 7 bases unmatched. The CDR3 DNA sequence: TGCGCCAGCAGCTTCGATACAGGGGGCCTGTACGAGCAGTACTTC. Amino acids: CASSFDTGGLYEQYF.

The CDR3 region has the DNA TGCGCCAGCAGCCTGTGGACAGGAGTAGCCGAGCAGTACTTC. Translation: CASSLWTGVAEQYF. The chain joins TRBV5-1 to TRBJ2-7; 7 bases agree with TRBD1. Trimming cost V 4 bases and J 6 bases; bases outside gene matches: 10. From germline, CDR1 is SGHRS and CDR2 YFSETQ. The CDR3 totals 14 residues.

The chain employs TRBV7-2 and TRBJ1-2, with a weak D call TRBD1 (5 bases). The CDR3 has 13 amino acids. In germline, CDR1 is SGHTA, CDR2 FQGNSA. With 5 bases removed from V and 4 bases from J, the gap between germline ends came to 11 bases. The CDR3 region is CASSLQGPYGYTF. In nucleotides, the CDR3 is TGTGCCAGCAGCCTTCAGGGCCCCTATGGCTACACCTTC.

Of note for this clone: Other DNA sequences within the sample encode an identical CDR3. J is TRBJ2-6 and V is TRBV5-1; D not resolved. The germline gives CDR1 SGHRS, CDR2 YFSETQ. The V gene lost 3 bases and the J gene lost 2 bases, with 6 bases spanning the gap. The CDR3 length is 14 residues. The CDR3: CASSSITGANVLTF. CDR3 sequence (DNA): TGCGCCAGCAGCTCTATAACTGGGGCCAACGTCCTGACTTTC. Based on the CDR3 plus reference TRBV5-1 and TRBJ2-6, the full variable domain is KAGVTQTPRYLIKTRGQQVTLSCSPISGHRSVSWYQQTPGQGLQFLFEYFSETQRNKGNFPGRFSGRQFSNSRSEMNVSTLELGDSALYLCASSSITGANVLTFGAGSRLTVL.

The chain is built from TRBV18 and TRBJ2-5; tentative D call: TRBD1 (6 bases). Germline lookup yields CDR1 KGHSH and CDR2 LQKENI. The CDR3 spans 15 residues. The ends were cut back, 6 bases at V and 1 base at J, with 15 bases in the middle. The CDR3 nucleotides are TGTGCCAGCTCGCCTCTGAGGGGGTTCCAAGAGACCCAGTACTTC. Its translation: CASSPLRGFQETQYF.

Details on this clone: Other DNA variants within this sample encode the same CDR3. The J gene is TRBJ2-7, the V gene TRBV29-1; possible D gene TRBD1, 6 bases. With 6 bases removed from V and 0 bases from J, the gap between germline ends came to 9 bases. The CDR3 is made up of 12 amino acids. CDR1 is SQVTM and CDR2 is ANQGSEA in the germline V gene. This CDR3 is CSVTGTSYEQYF. In nucleotides, the CDR3 is TGCAGCGTGACAGGTACCTCCTACGAGCAGTACTTC.

The V gene is TRBV7-2, the J gene TRBJ2-4; 14 nucleotides align to TRBD2. With 3 bases clipped from V and 8 bases from J, the junction kept 0 bases outside the gene matches. There are 14 residues in the CDR3. CDR1 and CDR2 from the germline V gene are SGHTA and FQGNSA. CDR3 nucleotide sequence: TGTGCCAGCAGCTTGGGACTAGCGGGAGACATTCAGTACTTC. Translated, it gives CASSLGLAGDIQYF.

Only a few counts were recorded for this clone. This rearrangement joins TRBV11-2 to TRBJ2-1; tentative D call: TRBD2 (5 bases). This CDR3 has 13 residues. Trimming took 3 bases from V and 5 from J, leaving 8 bases between them. Germline V CDR1 and CDR2: SGHAT, FQNNGV. The CDR3 region has the DNA TGTGCCAGCAGCTTCGGGGTAGACAATGAGCAGTTCTTC. Protein: CASSFGVDNEQFF. Combining the CDR3 with reference TRBV11-2 and TRBJ2-1 gives the whole variable domain EAGVAQSPRYKIIEKRQSVAFWCNPISGHATLYWYQQILGQGPKLLIQFQNNGVVDDSQLPKDRFSAERLKGVDSTLKIQPAKLEDSAVYLCASSFGVDNEQFFGPGTRLTVL.

This rearrangement joins TRBV30 to TRBJ2-3; D is undetermined. V lost 0 bases and J lost 5, with 12 bases in between. From germline, CDR1 is GTSNPN and CDR2 SVGIG (reference sequence). The CDR3 sequence is 14 residues long. CDR3 sequence: CAWSVFGPGDTQYF. The CDR3, as DNA: TGTGCCTGGAGTGTTTTCGGCCCAGGAGATACGCAGTATTTT.

The genes are TRBV30 and TRBJ2-5; TRBD2 agrees at 7 bases. CDR1 and CDR2 (germline): GTSNPN, SVGIG (reference sequence). The CDR3 extends over 15 amino acids. The junction had 6 bases not matched to a gene; V was cut back by 0 bases and J by 2 bases. The CDR3 reads CAWSVGWGGQETQYF. DNA of the CDR3: TGTGCCTGGAGTGTCGGATGGGGGGGACAAGAGACCCAGTACTTC.

CDR3: CSARDLETQYF. Written as DNA, the CDR3 is TGCAGTGCTAGGGACTTAGAGACCCAGTACTTC. The chain employs TRBV20-1 and TRBJ2-5, with TRBD2 as a possible D gene (5 bases). Germline CDR1 reads DFQATT; CDR2 reads SNEGSKA (reference sequence). Between the trimmed V and J ends, which lost 3 bases and 4 bases, there was a span of 6 bases. The CDR3 has 11 residues.

The chain combines TRBV27 with TRBJ2-1, with D possibly called TRBD1 or TRBD2 (6 bases each). Deletions cut 5 bases from V and 9 bases from J, with 14 bases between. The CDR3 has 13 amino acids. The germline CDR1 and CDR2 sequences are MNHEY and SMNVEV (reference sequence). The CDR3 DNA is TGTGCCAGCAGTAGCGTCGGGGGCGGTGAGCAGTTCTTC. It yields the protein CASSSVGGGEQFF.